The 25 T cell receptor beta chains below come from one sample, sequenced in a study of blood T cell repertoires in COVID-19. Data came from immunoSEQ multiplex PCR; TCRdb stores just in-frame clones and leaves some out. The sample contains about 160,000 clones, approximately 92% of which appear only once. Material: peripheral blood. These receptor sequences come from a woman aged 45 to 65 with acute or convalescent COVID-19.

V gene TRBV15 combines with J gene TRBJ2-1, with a possible D match to TRBD1 (5 bases). V was cut by 3 bases and J by 2 bases, with 17 bases left in between. This CDR3 is 17 amino acids long. Germline CDR1 and CDR2: LNHNV and YYDKDF (reference sequence). CDR3 coding DNA: TGTGCCACCAGCAGTTCCTGGGGCAGGCGAACCTACAATGAGCAGTTCTTC. It is translated as CATSSSWGRRTYNEQFF.

J is TRBJ1-4 and V is TRBV28; possibly TRBD1 for D (5 bases). This CDR3 region has 17 residues. With 4 bases removed from V and 8 bases from J, the gap between germline ends came to 23 bases. CDR1 and CDR2 from the germline V gene are MDHEN and SYDVKM. The CDR3 here is CASSSDFVGPSNEKLFF. In DNA, the CDR3 is TGTGCCAGCAGTTCTGATTTTGTGGGGCCTTCGAACGAAAAACTGTTTTTT.

The gene calls are TRBV7-3 and TRBJ2-2; D possibly corresponds to TRBD1 (5 bases). Between the trimmed V and J ends, which lost 0 bases and 6 bases, there was a span of 8 bases. The CDR3 consists of 14 residues. Germline CDR1 is SGHTA and CDR2 is FQGTGA. The CDR3 sequence is CASSLTWGSGELFF. The CDR3 nucleotides are TGTGCCAGCAGCTTAACGTGGGGCTCCGGGGAGCTGTTTTTT.

The J gene is TRBJ1-5, the V gene TRBV19, with D possibly matching TRBD1 (6 bases). The CDR3 has 14 residues. V was cut by 4 bases and J by 5 bases, with 12 bases left in between. Germline assignment: CDR1 LNHDA and CDR2 SQIVND (reference sequence). The CDR3 reads CASSTRQVDQPQHF. Here the CDR3 DNA reads TGTGCCAGTAGTACTCGACAGGTGGATCAGCCCCAGCATTTT.

The J gene is TRBJ2-1, the V gene TRBV18; D might be TRBD1 (6 bases). Trimming took 3 bases from V and 3 from J, leaving 15 bases between them. There are 16 residues in the CDR3. Germline V lookup: CDR1 KGHSH, CDR2 LQKENI. CDR3 protein: CASSPPDSSVYNEQFF. DNA of the CDR3: TGTGCCAGCTCACCTCCGGACAGCTCTGTCTACAATGAGCAGTTCTTC.

The chain recombines TRBV2 with TRBJ2-1, with TRBD1 matching 9 bases. Looked up from germline, CDR1 is SNHLY and CDR2 is FYNNEI. This CDR3 is built from 15 residues. After removal of 6 bases from V and 2 bases from J, the junction contained 5 bases not matched to a gene. The CDR3, as DNA: TGTGCCAGCAGCCCCGGGACAGGGACCTACAATGAGCAGTTCTTC. Protein: CASSPGTGTYNEQFF.

This rearrangement joins TRBV10-3 to TRBJ2-1, with D possibly being TRBD1 (6 bases). Germline V CDR1 and CDR2: ENHRY, SYGVKD. Trimming took off 5 bases at V and 6 bases at J, with 17 bases between the two ends. The CDR3 loop spans 15 amino acids. DNA for the CDR3: TGTGCCATCAGTAACAGCGACAGGTTGGGCAATGAGCAGTTCTTC. It yields the protein CAISNSDRLGNEQFF.

V gene TRBV7-2 combines with J gene TRBJ2-7; TRBD1 matches 8 bases. The CDR3 has 14 amino acids. Germline values: CDR1 SGHTA, CDR2 FQGNSA. The ends lost 5 bases at V and 2 bases at J; junction bases unmatched: 5. The CDR3, as DNA: TGTGCCAGCAGCCTTACAGGGGGAACCTACGAGCAGTACTTC. Translation: CASSLTGGTYEQYF.

The DNA of the CDR3 is TGTGCCAGCAGCTCCTTTCGATTCGCAGGGTACACTGAAGCTTTCTTT. Protein sequence: CASSSFRFAGYTEAFF. The chain carries TRBV27 and TRBJ1-1; TRBD1 is a possible D gene (5 bases). This CDR3 region has 16 residues. V lost 6 bases to trimming and J lost 3 bases, with 20 bases between them. The germline CDR1 and CDR2 sequences are MNHEY and SMNVEV (reference sequence).

The rearrangement joins TRBV9 to TRBJ2-5; 7 bases map to TRBD1. The germline V gene encodes CDR1 SGDLS and CDR2 YYNGEE. V lost 0 bases to trimming and J lost 5 bases; unmatched junction nucleotides: 7. The CDR3 has 15 residues. For the CDR3, the DNA is TGTGCCAGCAGCGTAGGAAGGGGGCCAAGGGAGACCCAGTACTTC. Its protein is CASSVGRGPRETQYF. Full variable domain (missing parts from reference TRBV9 and TRBJ2-5): DSGVTQTPKHLITATGQRVTLRCSPRSGDLSVYWYQQSLDQGLQFLIQYYNGEERAKGNILERFSAQQFPDLHSELNLSSLELGDSALYFCASSVGRGPRETQYFGPGTRLLVL.

Only a few counts were recorded for this clone. This chain links TRBV6-6 with TRBJ1-4, with D unclear. The CDR3 is 12 residues long. Trimming stripped 7 bases from V and 4 bases from J, with 7 bases between. The germline V gene encodes CDR1 MNHNY and CDR2 SVGAGI (reference sequence). CDR3 bases: TGTGCCAGCATGACTGATAATGAAAAACTGTTTTTT. Residues: CASMTDNEKLFF.

Only a few counts were recorded for this clone. This rearrangement joins TRBV28 to TRBJ1-1; 7 nucleotides match TRBD1. V was clipped by 3 bases and J by 9 bases; unmatched bases: 7. Germline CDR1 is MDHEN and CDR2 is SYDVKM. This CDR3 is 13 amino acids long. Written as DNA, the CDR3 is TGTGCCAGCAGTTTGACAGGGCGCAGGAAAGCTTTCTTT. It encodes CASSLTGRRKAFF.

V is TRBV19 and J is TRBJ2-2, with D perhaps TRBD2 (6 bases). Germline V gene lookup returns CDR1 LNHDA and CDR2 SQIVND (reference sequence). The CDR3 totals 13 residues. V dropped 6 bases and J dropped 5 bases, with 10 bases sitting between them. The CDR3 reads CASSPRGTGELFF. The CDR3 DNA sequence: TGTGCCAGTAGCCCCCGGGGGACCGGGGAGCTGTTTTTT.

The V call is TRBV6-5, the J call TRBJ1-1, with 7 bases aligning to TRBD1. The CDR3 totals 13 residues. Germline lookup yields CDR1 MNHEY and CDR2 SVGAGI. Trimming at V came to 8 bases and at J to 1 base, leaving 4 bases not matched to a gene. CDR3 coding DNA: TGTGCCAGCTACCGACAGGGGAACACTGAAGCTTTCTTT. The encoded protein is CASYRQGNTEAFF.

This chain joins TRBV28 and TRBJ2-5, with D tentatively TRBD2 (5 bases). The CDR3 contains 16 residues. Deletions cut 5 bases from V and 0 bases from J, with 16 bases between. Per the germline V gene, CDR1 is MDHEN and CDR2 is SYDVKM. As DNA, the CDR3 is TGTGCCAGCAGTGACTCTGGGTGGGAGTACCAAGAGACCCAGTACTTC. Protein product: CASSDSGWEYQETQYF.

The gene calls are TRBV7-3 and TRBJ1-1; a weak D match, TRBD1 (6 bases). V was cut by 5 bases and J by 4 bases, with 17 bases left in between. This CDR3 region has 15 residues. The germline V gene encodes CDR1 SGHTA and CDR2 FQGTGA. In DNA, the CDR3 is TGTGCCAGCAGCCCCGGGGGGGGCAAAGGCACTGAAGCTTTCTTT. It specifies CASSPGGGKGTEAFF.

The J gene is TRBJ2-7, the V gene TRBV27, with TRBD1 matching over 9 bases. V lost 6 bases and J lost 3; bases outside the gene matches: 12. The CDR3 consists of 16 residues. Germline lookup yields CDR1 MNHEY and CDR2 SMNVEV (reference sequence). The CDR3 is CASSLKPGTGSYEQYF. The CDR3 DNA reads TGTGCCAGCAGCCTGAAACCGGGGACAGGGAGCTACGAGCAGTACTTC.

J is TRBJ2-1 and V is TRBV3-1 (or the pseudogene TRBV3-2); TRBD1 might be the D (6 bases). The CDR3 extends over 17 amino acids. Germline V CDR1 and CDR2: LGHDT, YNNKEL (reference sequence). The germline V and J ends were trimmed by 4 bases and 7 bases, with 23 bases remaining between them. This CDR3 reads CASSPYAGSLQGNEQFF. DNA of the CDR3: TGTGCCAGCAGCCCCTACGCAGGGAGTCTCCAGGGGAATGAGCAGTTCTTC.

J is TRBJ1-2 and V is TRBV28, with D possibly TRBD1 on 5 matching bases. This CDR3 has 15 residues. The V and J ends lost 1 base and 7 bases respectively, with 16 bases between them. Germline lookup yields CDR1 MDHEN and CDR2 SYDVKM. The CDR3 coding sequence is TGTGCCAGCAGTTTATCGTCGCCGGCAGGGCTTGGCTACACCTTC. Translating it yields CASSLSSPAGLGYTF.

This rearrangement joins TRBV10-3 to TRBJ2-1, with D tentatively TRBD1 (6 bases). This CDR3 is built from 16 residues. Germline CDR1 and CDR2: ENHRY and SYGVKD. V was clipped by 0 bases and J by 3 bases, with 12 bases between them. The CDR3 bases are TGTGCCATCAGTGAGTCAGGGCAGGGGTACTACAATGAGCAGTTCTTC. Its translation is CAISESGQGYYNEQFF.

The chain couples TRBV4-1 to TRBJ1-3; no clear D. V gave up 3 bases and J gave up 4 bases, with 10 bases separating them. Germline values: CDR1 MGHRA, CDR2 YSYEKL. This CDR3 region has 14 residues. The CDR3 DNA sequence: TGCGCCAGCAGCCAGAGGATGGAGGGAAACACCATATATTTT. Its protein is CASSQRMEGNTIYF.

The chain recombines TRBV5-1 with TRBJ1-3; 8 bases match TRBD1. CDR3 length: 14 amino acids. The V and J ends lost 4 bases and 4 bases, in that order; junction bases with no gene match: 4. Germline values: CDR1 SGHRS, CDR2 YFSETQ. Here the CDR3 reads CASSQTGEGNTIYF. CDR3 nucleotide sequence: TGCGCCAGCAGCCAGACAGGGGAGGGAAACACCATATATTTT.

The rearrangement uses TRBV28 and TRBJ2-2; 12 nucleotides match TRBD2. Germline V lookup: CDR1 MDHEN, CDR2 SYDVKM. The CDR3 runs 15 residues. V lost 5 bases, J lost 5 bases, and 3 bases stayed unmatched. Here the CDR3 reads CASSTGLAGTGELFF. The CDR3 nucleotides read TGTGCCAGCAGTACAGGACTAGCGGGAACCGGGGAGCTGTTTTTT.

The chain couples TRBV25-1 to TRBJ1-2, with TRBD1 as a possible D gene (5 bases). The germline V and J ends were trimmed by 7 bases and 4 bases, with 10 bases remaining between them. The germline CDR1 and CDR2 sequences are MGHDK and SYGVNS. This CDR3 is built from 12 residues. CDR3 DNA sequence: TGTGCCAGCAACCAAGGGGTCTATGGCTACACCTTC. Encoded protein: CASNQGVYGYTF.

In this sample, this clone turned up once. J is TRBJ1-2 and V is TRBV6-5, with 8 nucleotides matching TRBD1. CDR3 length equals 15 residues. V lost 2 bases to trimming and J lost 6 bases; unmatched junction nucleotides: 8. The germline gives CDR1 MNHEY, CDR2 SVGAGI. The DNA for the CDR3 is TGTGCCAGCAGTTACGGGGGTGGACAGGGTCATGGCTACACCTTC. Its protein is CASSYGGGQGHGYTF.